Listed here is a single T cell receptor beta chain. Its antigen is not known. V was trimmed by 0 bases and J by 6 bases, leaving 11 bases between them. The CDR3 contains 14 residues. Germline CDR1 reads LGHNT; CDR2 reads FRNRAP. The data are from a study of CD8 T cells in Susac syndrome. Study context: At the time of blood draw, patients with Susac syndrome were therapy-naive, receiving corticosteroids, or receiving intravenous immunoglobulin alone.

Study-wide results and limits: Clonal CD8+ expansion in Susac was highest in TEMRA cells and active patients.

When the RNA was reverse transcribed, random hexamers were used with an input of roughly 0.45 to 1 ug. TCRdb reanalysed the immunoSEQ multiplex PCR reads using MiXCR and keeps one entry per CDR3 protein. The sample lists approximately 80,000 distinct CDR3 sequences; approximately 94% were seen once. TEMRA cells were FACS-enriched and CD8+ and CD4+ T cells negatively isolated. This TCR was sampled from a human donor with Susac syndrome. This chain uses TRBV12-5 with TRBJ1-2; D uncertain. The sequencing sample was made of CD8+ T cells from PBMCs. The CDR3 DNA reads as TGTGCTAGTGGTTTGGTACAGCCGGGGAATGGCTACACCTTC. Protein sequence: CASGLVQPGNGYTF. Looking up the rest from reference TRBV12-5 and TRBJ1-2 gives the full variable domain: DARVTQTPRHKVTEMGQEVTMRCQPILGHNTVFWYRQTMMQGLELLAYFRNRAPLDDSGMPKDRFSAEMPDATLATLKIQPSEPRDSAVYFCASGLVQPGNGYTFGSGTRLTVV.